The subject of this entry is one T cell receptor (beta chain). It has no known antigen specificity. Base qualities are not provided; no much larger clone lies one nucleotide away. This sample stems from a study of blood T cell repertoires in COVID-19 (dated by TCRdb to the early 2020s). Regarding the complete study: Collaborator samples came from the United States, Italy and Spain and covered acute and convalescent phases of COVID-19. The prospective study material was composed of cDNA or gDNA derived from T cells, B-cell-depleted T cells, or PBMCs. Subjects who had been exposed to COVID-19, were actively infected with it, or had recovered from it provided the deeply sampled blood TCRbeta repertoires that made up the dataset. The repertoires were released in a freely available public database intended as a resource for research on the immune response to SARS-CoV-2. The samples were drawn from the first 160 participants of the ongoing ImmuneRACE study and from 1,254 subjects provided by 6 global collaborators. A de-identified subject ID, COVID-19 status, age in years and sex were almost always included in the sample metadata. Where available, HLA class I and class II types were taken from metadata supplied by the sample provider and were not determined by assay-based typing. What the research found in general, with its limitations: The amount of clinical and demographic metadata varied by source and participant and was provided uncurated.

Collaborating institutions collected whole blood in K2EDTA tubes following their own protocols. Collaborator samples were shipped for TCRbeta analysis as frozen whole blood, isolated PBMCs, or DNA extracted from either sample type. The immunoSEQ Assay, a bias-controlled multiplex PCR, was used to amplify TCRbeta CDR3 regions from genomic DNA. Processing in the source paper ran as follows. The number of nucleated cells in each sample was estimated from the amplification of reference gene primers within the assay. Sequence reads were collapsed and filtered to measure the absolute abundance of every unique TCRbeta CDR3 rearrangement. For each sample, productive Simpson clonality was calculated by taking the square root of Simpson's diversity index across productive rearrangements. The clones in this table, taken by TCRdb from immuneACCESS, are in-frame only. Not every clone is retained; where verified, under half of the shortfall comes from an unresolved V gene, and the cause of the rest is unknown. That table is the source of V, J and clone size, and D and trimming were worked out from the DNA. Recorded for this sample are 130,000 or so clones; 82% of them occurred a single time. 4% to 5.5% of the sample is in the top ten clones.

Ends trimmed: V by 3 bases, J by 14 bases; bases unmatched to a gene: 9. Its CDR3 holds 12 amino acids, cysteine through phenylalanine. Only CDR3 DNA is held: 36 bases, read in frame from base 1. The chain was built from TRBV12-3 or TRBV12-4 and TRBJ1-2; 7 central nucleotides agree with TRBD1. This receptor was taken from a woman aged 70 to 79 with acute or convalescent COVID-19. The source material was peripheral blood. The nucleotides read TGTGCCAGCAGTTTGGGAGACAGGGTAGTTACCTTC. Its coded protein is CASSLGDRVVTF.